The rows below give T cell receptor beta chains drawn from one sample of a study of cytomegalovirus exposure and HLA in healthy donors. Data came from immunoSEQ multiplex PCR; TCRdb stores just in-frame clones and leaves some out. Among 120,000 to 150,000 clones listed, approximately 80% were seen once. Sequencing used PBMCs. The receptor source for this set is a male donor in good health and CMV-seronegative. Each CDR3 is given with its conserved first and last residue. Each record gives: V gene, clone size, J gene, D gene, CDR3 DNA, CDR3 protein. The D gene is left open where the match is weak. Rows give clone size only sometimes, using once, few, many, or a class for an expanded clone.

TRBV6-5	NA	TRBJ1-1	NA	TGTGCCAGCAGTAGACAGCCCGGGAACACTGAAGCTTTCTTT	CASSRQPGNTEAFF
TRBV6-6	NA	TRBJ2-5	NA	TGTGCCAGCAGTGGGCTTAGAGCCCAGTACTTC	CASSGLRAQYF
TRBV2	few	TRBJ2-1	NA	TGTGCCAGCAGTGAACGGACAGACGGTAGTGAGCAGTTCTTC	CASSERTDGSEQFF
TRBV9	NA	TRBJ2-1	NA	TGTGCCAGCAGCGTAGTAGGTTCGGGGAAGCAGTTCTTC	CASSVVGSGKQFF
TRBV29-1	NA	TRBJ1-3	TRBD1	TGCAGCGCCTTGACAGGGAGTGGAAACACCATATATTTT	CSALTGSGNTIYF
TRBV9	NA	TRBJ1-1	NA	TGTGCCAGCAGCTTTTCTGGGGGGGGGACTGAAGCTTTCTTT	CASSFSGGGTEAFF
TRBV7-2	NA	TRBJ2-1	TRBD2	TGTGCCAGCACCAAGGCGGCTAGCGGATACAATGAGCAGTTCTTC	CASTKAASGYNEQFF
TRBV6-7	NA	TRBJ1-2	TRBD1	TGTGCCAGCAGTTACTTCGACAGGGGCGGCTACACCTTC	CASSYFDRGGYTF
TRBV7-9	NA	TRBJ2-2	NA	TGTGCCAGCAGCTTAGGGCCAGGCACCGGGGAGCTGTTTTTT	CASSLGPGTGELFF
TRBV6-5	NA	TRBJ1-2	NA	TGTGCCAGCAGTTACTCGGACCGGGGACTCTATGGCTACACCTTC	CASSYSDRGLYGYTF
TRBV2	NA	TRBJ2-7	NA	TGTGCCAGCAGTCTTCGGGTAGATGTCGAGCAGTACTTC	CASSLRVDVEQYF
TRBV2	NA	TRBJ1-6	TRBD1	TGTGCCAGCAGTGTCGGTACAGGGGTGAATTCACCCCTCCACTTT	CASSVGTGVNSPLHF
TRBV5-4	NA	TRBJ1-1	NA	TGTGCCAGCAGCTTGTGGCAGGGGAACACTGAAGCTTTCTTT	CASSLWQGNTEAFF
TRBV10-3	NA	TRBJ1-6	NA	TGTGCCATCAGCTCCGGAGGTTCCGATAATTCACCCCTCCACTTT	CAISSGGSDNSPLHF
TRBV11-2	NA	TRBJ1-1	NA	TGTGCCAGCAGCTTAGAGAGGACCCCAAGGGGAGCTTTCTTT	CASSLERTPRGAFF
TRBV6-6	NA	TRBJ2-2	NA	TGTACCAGCAGTCCAGACAGGCCCATAGACACCGGGGAGCTGTTTTTT	CTSSPDRPIDTGELFF
TRBV28	few	TRBJ2-2	NA	TGTGCCAGCAGTTTATGGGGCGGATTCGGGGTACCGGGGGAGCTGTTTTTT	CASSLWGGFGVPGELFF
TRBV19	NA	TRBJ1-5	TRBD1	TGTGCCACCCTAGAGACAGGGAGAGACAATCAGCCCCAGCATTTT	CATLETGRDNQPQHF
TRBV9	NA	TRBJ2-7	TRBD2	TGTGCCAGCAGCACCGGGACTAGCGGGTCCGAGCAGTACTTC	CASSTGTSGSEQYF
TRBV6-1	once	TRBJ1-2	NA	TGTGCCAGCAGCGTGGACAGAATGTACGGCTACACCTTC	CASSVDRMYGYTF
TRBV5-1	NA	TRBJ2-5	NA	TGCGCCAGCAGCCAGGGGCCTACGAATAAAGAGACCCAGTACTTC	CASSQGPTNKETQYF
TRBV5-1	NA	TRBJ2-7	NA	TGCGCCAGCAATAATCCAGAACAGGGCTCCTACGAGCAGTACTTC	CASNNPEQGSYEQYF
TRBV6-6	NA	TRBJ2-1	TRBD1	TGTGCCAGCAGTTTCACACCGGGACAGGGCTCCGATGAGCAGTTCTTC	CASSFTPGQGSDEQFF
TRBV2	NA	TRBJ2-3	TRBD2	TGTGCCAGCAAGGGAGGGTGGGGGGAGACAGATACGCAGTATTTT	CASKGGWGETDTQYF
TRBV11-2	NA	TRBJ2-1	TRBD2	TGTGCCAGCAGCTTAGGCGGGGGTGGCTACAATGAGCAGTTCTTC	CASSLGGGGYNEQFF
TRBV9	NA	TRBJ2-3	NA	TGTGCCAGCAGCGTAGGGAATCCGGGAGATACGCAGTATTTT	CASSVGNPGDTQYF
TRBV4-2	NA	TRBJ1-5	NA	TGTGCCAGCAGCCAAGATGGTACCCGCGGGCAGCCCCAGCATTTT	CASSQDGTRGQPQHF
TRBV29-1	NA	TRBJ2-2	TRBD1	TGCAGCACACAGACGGGACAGGGGAACACCGGGGAGCTGTTTTTT	CSTQTGQGNTGELFF
TRBV6-1	NA	TRBJ1-2	NA	TGTGCCAGCTCCAAGGAACAGGGCAACTATGGCTACACCTTC	CASSKEQGNYGYTF
TRBV15	NA	TRBJ2-6	NA	TGTGGGACAATAGGTTCACGTGGGGCCAACGTCCTGACTTTC	CGTIGSRGANVLTF
TRBV30	NA	TRBJ1-1	NA	TGTGCCTTGAAGGAGGGCGAAGCTTTCTTT	CALKEGEAFF
TRBV15	NA	TRBJ1-2	NA	TGTGCCACCAGCAGAGAGAGGAACTATGGCTACACCTTC	CATSRERNYGYTF
TRBV7-9	NA	TRBJ1-5	NA	TGTGCCAGCAGCTTCACCCTGGGCCAAGGTGGGCAGCCCCAGCATTTT	CASSFTLGQGGQPQHF
TRBV4-1	few	TRBJ1-5	TRBD1	TGCGCCAGCAGCCAAGACACGGGACAGGGGTATCAGCCCCAGCATTTT	CASSQDTGQGYQPQHF
TRBV7-9	NA	TRBJ2-2	TRBD1	TGTGCCAGCAGCACCCCCGGACAGGGATACACCGGGGAGCTGTTTTTT	CASSTPGQGYTGELFF
TRBV7-3	NA	TRBJ2-7	NA	TGTGCCAGCAGCTTAACCGGGGGAAATTACGAGCAGTACTTC	CASSLTGGNYEQYF
TRBV9	NA	TRBJ1-5	TRBD1	TGTGCCAGCAGCGTAGCAGGGACAGATCAGCCCCAGCATTTT	CASSVAGTDQPQHF
TRBV4-2	NA	TRBJ1-1	NA	TGTGCCAGCAGCCAAGGTCAAGGGGCAGTGGGGGGTAATGAAGCTTTCTTT	CASSQGQGAVGGNEAFF
TRBV6-6	NA	TRBJ2-7	NA	TGTGCCAGCACCCTAGACAGGAGCTCCTACGAGCAGTACTTC	CASTLDRSSYEQYF
TRBV6-1	NA	TRBJ1-3	NA	TGTGCCAGCAGCCCAGGGGTTGGAAACACCATATATTTT	CASSPGVGNTIYF
TRBV28	NA	TRBJ1-5	TRBD1	TGTGCCAGCAGGCCAACAGGGGCCGCGTTCAATCAGCCCCAGCATTTT	CASRPTGAAFNQPQHF
TRBV28	NA	TRBJ2-7	TRBD1	TGTGCCAGCAGTACTAGGACAGGGGGGTTAGAGCAGTACTTC	CASSTRTGGLEQYF
TRBV29-1	NA	TRBJ2-7	TRBD1	TGCAGCGTTGATGGGGACAGCAACTCCTACGAGCAGTACTTC	CSVDGDSNSYEQYF